These 15 T cell receptor beta chains were sequenced from one sample in a study of response to subunit inactivated influenza vaccine. Each CDR3 protein gets one entry after TCRdb re-called the RT-PCR reads with MiXCR. Of around 580,000 distinct CDR3 sequences in the sample, about 15% are singletons; the top ten hold 11%. The sequencing used PBMCs from blood, collected 11 to 12 days after vaccination. The receptors stem from a man aged 45-60 years who received an inactivated influenza vaccine.

This rearrangement joins TRBV11-1 to TRBJ1-1; D unresolved. The V and J ends lost 5 bases and 1 base respectively, with 14 bases between them. The CDR3 spans 15 residues. Germline V gene sequence: CDR1 SGHAT, CDR2 FQDESV (reference sequence). The CDR3 reads CASSPRTGKNTEAFF. The CDR3 DNA reads TGTGCCAGCAGCCCTCGGACGGGGAAGAACACTGAAGCTTTCTTT.

This clonotype was observed a handful of times. V gene TRBV3-1 combines with J gene TRBJ2-2; D might be TRBD1 or TRBD2, each matching 5 bases. V was cut by 1 base and J by 3 bases, with 15 bases left in between. The CDR3 is 17 amino acids. Germline V gene data show CDR1 as LGHDT and CDR2 as YNNKEL (reference sequence). The CDR3 sequence is CASSQGGWGTYTGELFF. In nucleotides, the CDR3 is TGTGCCAGCAGCCAAGGAGGGTGGGGGACGTACACCGGGGAGCTGTTTTTT.

This clonotype turned up a few times. The gene calls are TRBV13 and TRBJ2-7; the match to TRBD1 covers 9 bases. The CDR3 runs to 17 residues. Trimming at V came to 2 bases and at J to 5 bases, leaving 13 bases not matched to a gene. The germline V gene has CDR1 PRHDT and CDR2 FYEKMQ (reference sequence). The CDR3 sequence is CASSLSSWGQGFHEQYF. DNA for the CDR3: TGTGCCAGCAGCTTAAGCTCTTGGGGACAGGGTTTCCACGAGCAGTACTTC. The variable domain in full, with the rest retrieved from reference TRBV13 and TRBJ2-7, is AAGVIQSPRHLIKEKRETATLKCYPIPRHDTVYWYQQGPGQDPQFLISFYEKMQSDKGSIPDRFSAQQFSDYHSELNMSSLELGDSALYFCASSLSSWGQGFHEQYFGPGTRLTVT.

The chain links TRBV5-5 to TRBJ2-7; the D gene is possibly TRBD1 (5 bases). The V gene lost 0 bases and the J gene lost 2 bases, with 15 bases spanning the gap. Germline CDR1 and CDR2: SGHKS and YYEKEE (reference sequence). The CDR3 is 16 amino acids. CDR3 residues: CASSLDSRTLAYEQYF. DNA for the CDR3: TGTGCCAGCAGCTTGGATTCTCGGACACTCGCCTACGAGCAGTACTTC.

In this sample, this clonotype turned up a few times. The rearrangement joins TRBV7-9 to TRBJ2-5, with D tentatively TRBD1 (5 bases). V dropped 7 bases and J dropped 4 bases, with 13 bases sitting between them. The CDR3 runs 13 residues. Germline V CDR1 and CDR2: SEHNR, FQNEAQ (reference sequence). The CDR3 sequence is CASTQGTRETQYF. CDR3 sequence (DNA): TGTGCCAGCACCCAGGGCACCCGAGAGACCCAGTACTTC.

This clonotype appeared a few times. CDR3 residues: CASSGQGVGYGYTF. The CDR3 DNA reads TGTGCCAGCAGCGGACAGGGGGTAGGATATGGCTACACCTTC. The V call is TRBV2, the J call TRBJ1-2, with 10 bases lining up with TRBD1. The germline gives CDR1 SNHLY, CDR2 FYNNEI. The CDR3 runs to 14 residues. Germline trimming cut 6 bases from V and 5 bases from J; bases unmatched to any gene: 6.

This clonotype was found a few times. V and J are TRBV7-6 and TRBJ2-7; TRBD1 might be the D (5 bases). V lost 5 bases and J lost 3, with 11 bases in between. There are 13 residues in the CDR3. Germline V gene data show CDR1 as SGHVS and CDR2 as FNYEAQ. CDR3 residues: CASSPDIDYEQYF. As DNA, the CDR3 is TGTGCCAGCAGCCCGGACATCGACTACGAGCAGTACTTC.

The CDR3 region has the DNA TGTGCCAGCAGCTTAGCGTTGACAGCTAGGAACACCGGGGAGCTGTTTTTT. Translation: CASSLALTARNTGELFF. This chain links TRBV7-6 with TRBJ2-2; tentatively, D is TRBD1 (5 bases). V lost 0 bases and J lost 1, with 12 bases in between. CDR1 SGHVS and CDR2 FNYEAQ come from the germline V gene. The CDR3 is made up of 17 amino acids.

The J gene is TRBJ2-6, the V gene TRBV30; D not certain. This CDR3 region has 12 residues. Trimming removed 4 bases at V and 2 bases at J, with 3 bases between. Germline lookup yields CDR1 GTSNPN and CDR2 SVGIG (reference sequence). CDR3 nucleotides: TGTGCCTGGACCCCTGGGGCCAACGTCCTGACTTTC. Protein sequence: CAWTPGANVLTF.

The chain couples TRBV4-2 to TRBJ2-2; D possibly corresponds to TRBD1 (6 bases). Germline values: CDR1 LGHNA, CDR2 YNFKEQ. The CDR3 extends over 17 amino acids. Deletions cut 0 bases from V and 9 bases from J, with 20 bases between. For the CDR3, the DNA is TGTGCCAGCAGCCAAGATGGGGCAGGGGCGGCCCCGAGGGAGCTGTTTTTT. Its protein is CASSQDGAGAAPRELFF.

This clonotype was seen a handful of times. The chain has TRBV12-3 or TRBV12-4 and TRBJ2-2; 11 bases match TRBD2. There are 20 residues in the CDR3. V gave up 3 bases and J gave up 1 base; unmatched junction bases: 13. The CDR3 spells CASSLDRSGLAVMNTGELFF. The CDR3 DNA is TGTGCCAGCAGTTTGGACCGTTCGGGACTAGCGGTAATGAACACCGGGGAGCTGTTTTTT.

The chain carries TRBV11-2 and TRBJ2-3; the D gene is possibly TRBD2 (7 bases). The CDR3 totals 15 residues. Germline V CDR1 and CDR2: SGHAT, FQNNGV. The V and J ends lost 2 bases and 4 bases respectively, with 13 bases between them. CDR3 in amino acids: CASSLMGGPADTQYF. CDR3 nucleotides: TGTGCCAGCAGCTTAATGGGGGGGCCGGCAGATACGCAGTATTTT.

The chain links TRBV7-3 to TRBJ2-1; no definite D call. The CDR3 extends over 13 amino acids. The germline V gene encodes CDR1 SGHTA and CDR2 FQGTGA. Trimming shortened V by 5 bases and J by 5 bases, and 10 bases separated the two germline ends. Here the CDR3 reads CASSLRLDNEQFF. CDR3 bases: TGTGCCAGCAGCCTCCGGCTTGACAATGAGCAGTTCTTC.

A few counts support this clonotype. V is TRBV20-1 and J is TRBJ2-2; 9 nucleotides align to TRBD2. CDR3 size: 16 residues. The germline gives CDR1 DFQATT, CDR2 SNEGSKA (reference sequence). V lost 1 base and J lost 0; bases outside the gene matches: 3. CDR3 protein: CSARASGGTNTGELFF. The DNA of the CDR3 is TGCAGTGCTAGAGCGAGCGGGGGGACGAACACCGGGGAGCTGTTTTTT.

This clonotype has a single count. V and J are TRBV7-9 and TRBJ2-1, with D hard to call. In germline, CDR1 is SEHNR, CDR2 FQNEAQ (reference sequence). V lost 4 bases and J 2 bases, leaving 9 bases between the germline ends. The CDR3 is 14 amino acids. The CDR3 DNA is TGTGCCAGCAGCTCATCATACGCCTACAATGAGCAGTTCTTC. It is translated as CASSSSYAYNEQFF. The full variable domain, rest sourced from reference TRBV7-9 and TRBJ2-1, is DTGVSQNPRHKITKRGQNVTFRCDPISEHNRLYWYRQTLGQGPEFLTYFQNEAQLEKSRLLSDRFSAERPKGSFSTLEIQRTEQGDSAMYLCASSSSYAYNEQFFGPGTRLTVL.